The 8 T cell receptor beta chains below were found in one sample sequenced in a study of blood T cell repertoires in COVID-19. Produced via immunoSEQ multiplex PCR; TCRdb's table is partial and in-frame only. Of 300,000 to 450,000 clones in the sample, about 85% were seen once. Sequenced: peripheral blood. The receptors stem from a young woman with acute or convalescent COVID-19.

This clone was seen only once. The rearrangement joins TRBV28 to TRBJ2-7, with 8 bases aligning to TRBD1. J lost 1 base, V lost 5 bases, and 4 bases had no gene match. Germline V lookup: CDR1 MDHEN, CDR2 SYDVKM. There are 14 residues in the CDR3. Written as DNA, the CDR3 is TGTGCCAGCAGTACCTGGACAGGGTCCTACGAGCAGTACTTC. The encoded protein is CASSTWTGSYEQYF.

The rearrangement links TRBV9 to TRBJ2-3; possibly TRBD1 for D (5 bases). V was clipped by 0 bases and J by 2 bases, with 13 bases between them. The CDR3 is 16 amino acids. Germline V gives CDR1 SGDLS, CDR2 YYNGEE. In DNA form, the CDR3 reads TGTGCCAGCAGCGTAGATGGACACCCGGCCACAGATACGCAGTATTTT. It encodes CASSVDGHPATDTQYF.

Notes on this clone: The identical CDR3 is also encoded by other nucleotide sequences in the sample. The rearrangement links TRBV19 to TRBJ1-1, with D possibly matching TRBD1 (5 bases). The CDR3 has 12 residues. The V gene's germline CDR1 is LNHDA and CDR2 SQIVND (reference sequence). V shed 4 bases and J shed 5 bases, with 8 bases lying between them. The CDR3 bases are TGTGCCAGTAGTACCCGGGGGACTGAAGCTTTCTTT. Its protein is CASSTRGTEAFF.

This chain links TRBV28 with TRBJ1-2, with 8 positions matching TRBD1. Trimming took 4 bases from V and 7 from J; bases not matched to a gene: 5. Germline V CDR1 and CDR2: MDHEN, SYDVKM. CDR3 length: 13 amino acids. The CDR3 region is CASSSPRGPGYTF. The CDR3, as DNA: TGTGCCAGCAGTTCCCCCAGGGGGCCTGGCTACACCTTC.

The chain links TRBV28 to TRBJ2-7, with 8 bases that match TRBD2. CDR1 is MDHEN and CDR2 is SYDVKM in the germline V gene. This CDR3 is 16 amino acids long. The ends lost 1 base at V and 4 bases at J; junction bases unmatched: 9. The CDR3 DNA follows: TGTGCCAGCAGTTTATTAAAGCGGGAGCCCCAGTACGAGCAGTACTTC. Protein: CASSLLKREPQYEQYF.

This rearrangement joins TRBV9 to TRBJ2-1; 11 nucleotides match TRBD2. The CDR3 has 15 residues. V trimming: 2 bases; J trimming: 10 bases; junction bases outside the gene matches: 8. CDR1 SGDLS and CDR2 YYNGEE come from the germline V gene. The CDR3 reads CASSVLAGGRQEQFF. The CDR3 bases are TGTGCCAGCAGCGTTTTAGCGGGGGGGAGGCAGGAGCAGTTCTTC.

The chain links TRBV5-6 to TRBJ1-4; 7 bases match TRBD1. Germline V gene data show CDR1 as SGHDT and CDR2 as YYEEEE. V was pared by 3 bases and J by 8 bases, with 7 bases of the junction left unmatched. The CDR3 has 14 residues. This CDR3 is CASSWGQTQEKLFF. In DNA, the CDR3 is TGTGCCAGCAGCTGGGGACAGACGCAGGAAAAACTGTTTTTT.

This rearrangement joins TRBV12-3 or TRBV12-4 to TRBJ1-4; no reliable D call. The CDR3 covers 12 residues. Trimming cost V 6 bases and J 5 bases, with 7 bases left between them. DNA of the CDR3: TGTGCCAGCAGCCGTTTCAATGAAAAACTGTTTTTT. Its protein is CASSRFNEKLFF.